This TCR beta chain was recorded in a study of cytomegalovirus exposure and HLA in healthy donors. Findings and caveats of the study: Later genetic work tied a missense DCLRE1C variant to beta-chain V and J trimming. It was reported that the classifier diagnosed cytomegalovirus status with high specificity and sensitivity in both the original and validation cohorts. Analyzed later, most CMV-associated TCR beta chains appeared HLA-restricted.

PCR was performed using 60 Vbeta and 13 Jbeta primers. Clones were read by immunoSEQ multiplex PCR, and TCRdb kept only the in-frame ones, dropping some. Among tens of thousands of clones listed, approximately 61% were seen once. A remark on this clone: Its antigen is not known.

This receptor was identified in a woman in her 50s in good health and CMV-seropositive. The sample consisted of PBMCs.

CDR3 loop: CASRPRFLQASGNEQFF. The CDR3, as DNA: TGCGCCAGCAGGCCTCGTTTCTTACAGGCGTCTGGCAATGAGCAGTTCTTC. The chain joins TRBV5-1 to TRBJ2-1, with D possibly TRBD1 on 5 matching bases. Germline-derived CDR1 and CDR2 are SGHRS and YFSETQ. The CDR3 runs 17 residues. V was clipped by 5 bases and J by 6 bases, with 24 bases between them.